This TCR beta chain originates from a study of T-cell reconstitution after alpha-beta-depleted transplantation in children (TCRdb year 2016). Looking at the study overall: T-cell immune reconstitution after TCRalphabeta/CD19-depleted allogeneic hematopoietic cell transplantation in children was quantitatively tracked in the study by means of TCR repertoire profiling.

This sample's treatment or condition label indicates: allogeneic hematopoietic cell transplantation with graft depleted of TCRalphabeta T cells and CD19 B cells. The transplant recipients were children given TCRalphabeta/CD19-depleted allogeneic hematopoietic cell grafts. Taken from cysteine to phenylalanine, the CDR3 has 13 residues. The only DNA kept is the CDR3, 39 bases in frame from the first base. CDR1 and CDR2 are drawn from the germline V gene: SGHRS, YFSETQ. V and J lose 0 bases and 8 bases, and a span of 11 bases separates them. The study at large found these results: About two months after transplant, the apparently early recovery of alphabetaT-cell counts reportedly depended on just several hundred clones that had expanded rapidly and came from non-depleted graft cells. Hyperexpanded clone frequencies declined over subsequent months; after one year, T-cell counts and TCRbeta diversity were mostly attributed to newly produced T cells. In some patients, the high TCRbeta diversity seen at day 60 was put down to recipient T cells and intrathymic progenitors that had survived conditioning.

The table lists this clonotype with a few counts. The antigen this receptor binds is unknown. Per-base qualities were not stored, and no clone one base away is much larger. The library was produced with PCR. Data came from an Illumina HiSeq 2500. TCR library preparation used molecular barcoding, with unique molecular identifiers applied to normalize quantification of the TCRbeta repertoire. In-frame beta chains were kept once TCRdb had trimmed the public reads at Q25 with fastp and called clones with MiXCR. Rows merge per CDR3 protein into single entries with the most common DNA and genes. This sample lists hundreds of thousands of distinct CDR3 sequences; 10% to 15% were detected once. The top ten clones comprise roughly 0.77% of the sample.

The receptor was isolated from a girl aged 2-9 years with congenital amegakaryocytic thrombocytopenia, due to receive a stem cell transplant. The chain employs TRBV5-1 and TRBJ1-2; a tentative D call is TRBD1 (6 bases match). Source: PBMCs, taken before TCRalphabeta/CD19-depleted stem cell transplant. The nucleotides are TGCGCCAGCAGCTTGGACAGGGAGGGCGGCTACACCTTC. This codes for CASSLDREGGYTF.